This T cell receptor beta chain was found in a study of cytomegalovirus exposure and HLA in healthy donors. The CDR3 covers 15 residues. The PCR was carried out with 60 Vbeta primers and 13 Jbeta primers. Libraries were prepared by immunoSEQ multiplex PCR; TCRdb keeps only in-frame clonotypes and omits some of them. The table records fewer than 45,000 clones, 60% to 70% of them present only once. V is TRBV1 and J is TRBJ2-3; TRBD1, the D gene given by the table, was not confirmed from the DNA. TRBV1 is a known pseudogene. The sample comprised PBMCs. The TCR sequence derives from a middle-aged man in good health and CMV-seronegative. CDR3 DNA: TGCACCAGCAGCTCGCCCTGGCCCTGCACAGATACGCAGTATTTT. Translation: CTSSSPWPCTDTQYF.